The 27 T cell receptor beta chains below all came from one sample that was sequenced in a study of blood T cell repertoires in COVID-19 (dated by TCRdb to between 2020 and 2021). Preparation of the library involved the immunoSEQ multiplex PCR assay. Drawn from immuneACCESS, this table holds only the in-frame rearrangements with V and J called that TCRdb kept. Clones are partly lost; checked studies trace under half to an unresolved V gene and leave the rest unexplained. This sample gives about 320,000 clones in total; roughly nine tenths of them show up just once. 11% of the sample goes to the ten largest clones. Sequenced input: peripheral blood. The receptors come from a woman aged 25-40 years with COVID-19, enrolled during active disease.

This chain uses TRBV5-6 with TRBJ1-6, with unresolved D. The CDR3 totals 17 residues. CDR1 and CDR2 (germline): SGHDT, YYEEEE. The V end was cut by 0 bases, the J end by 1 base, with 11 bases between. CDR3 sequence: CASSLAAAGSYNSPLHF. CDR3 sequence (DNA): TGTGCCAGCAGCTTGGCGGCGGCCGGATCCTATAATTCACCCCTCCACTTT. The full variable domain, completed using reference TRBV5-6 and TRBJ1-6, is DAGVTQSPTHLIKTRGQQVTLRCSPKSGHDTVSWYQQALGQGPQFIFQYYEEEERQRGNFPDRFSGHQFPNYSSELNVNALLLGDSALYLCASSLAAAGSYNSPLHFGNGTRLTVT.

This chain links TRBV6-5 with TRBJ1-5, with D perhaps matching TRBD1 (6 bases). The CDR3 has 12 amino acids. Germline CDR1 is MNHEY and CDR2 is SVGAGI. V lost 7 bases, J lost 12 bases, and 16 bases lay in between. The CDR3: CASTKTTGIQHF. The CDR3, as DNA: TGTGCCAGCACCAAGACCACAGGGATCCAGCATTTT.

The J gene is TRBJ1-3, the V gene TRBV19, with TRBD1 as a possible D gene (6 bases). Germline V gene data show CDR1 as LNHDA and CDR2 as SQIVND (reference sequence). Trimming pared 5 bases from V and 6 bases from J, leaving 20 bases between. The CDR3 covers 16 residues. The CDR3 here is CASSPTIEGHKNTIYF. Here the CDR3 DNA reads TGTGCCAGTAGTCCCACTATCGAGGGACACAAAAACACCATATATTTT.

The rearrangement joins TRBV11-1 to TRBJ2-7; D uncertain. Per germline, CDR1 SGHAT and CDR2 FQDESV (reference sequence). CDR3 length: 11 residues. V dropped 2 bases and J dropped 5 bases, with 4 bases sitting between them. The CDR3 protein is CASSLTDEQYF. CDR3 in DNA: TGTGCCAGCAGCTTAACAGACGAGCAGTACTTC. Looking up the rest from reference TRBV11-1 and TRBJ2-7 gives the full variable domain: EAEVAQSPRYKITEKSQAVAFWCDPISGHATLYWYRQILGQGPELLVQFQDESVVDDSQLPKDRFSAERLKGVDSTLKIQPAELGDSAMYLCASSLTDEQYFGPGTRLTVT.

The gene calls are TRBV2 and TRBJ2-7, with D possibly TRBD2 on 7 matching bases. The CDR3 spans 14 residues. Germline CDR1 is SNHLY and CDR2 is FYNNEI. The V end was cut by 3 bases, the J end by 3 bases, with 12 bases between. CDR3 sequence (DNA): TGTGCCAGCAGTGACTACGGGGGGCTCTACGAGCAGTACTTC. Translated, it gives CASSDYGGLYEQYF.

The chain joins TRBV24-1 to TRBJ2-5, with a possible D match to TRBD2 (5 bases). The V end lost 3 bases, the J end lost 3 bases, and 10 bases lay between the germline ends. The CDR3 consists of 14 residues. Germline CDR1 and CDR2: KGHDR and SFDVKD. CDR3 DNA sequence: TGTGCCACCAGTGATACGGCCGGGGAAGAGACCCAGTACTTC. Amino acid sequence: CATSDTAGEETQYF.

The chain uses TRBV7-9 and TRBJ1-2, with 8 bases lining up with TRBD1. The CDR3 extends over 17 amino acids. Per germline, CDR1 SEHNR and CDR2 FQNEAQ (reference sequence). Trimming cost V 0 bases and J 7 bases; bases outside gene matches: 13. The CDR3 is CASSLAQTREDRVGYTF. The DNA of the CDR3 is TGTGCCAGCAGCTTAGCGCAGACCCGGGAGGACAGGGTTGGCTACACCTTC.

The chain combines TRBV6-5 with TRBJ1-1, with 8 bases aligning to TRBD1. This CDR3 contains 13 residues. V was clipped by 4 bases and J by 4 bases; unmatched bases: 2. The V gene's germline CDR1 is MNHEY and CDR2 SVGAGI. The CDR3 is CASSFRGPTEAFF. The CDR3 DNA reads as TGTGCCAGCAGTTTCAGGGGGCCCACTGAAGCTTTCTTT.

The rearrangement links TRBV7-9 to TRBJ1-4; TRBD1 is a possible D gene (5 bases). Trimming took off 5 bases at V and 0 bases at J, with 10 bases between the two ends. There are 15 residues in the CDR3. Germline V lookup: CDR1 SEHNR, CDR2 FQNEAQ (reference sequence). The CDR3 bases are TGTGCCAGCAGCCAAGTAGGGGCAACTAATGAAAAACTGTTTTTT. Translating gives CASSQVGATNEKLFF. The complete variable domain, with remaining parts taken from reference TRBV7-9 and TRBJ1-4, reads DTGVSQNPRHKITKRGQNVTFRCDPISEHNRLYWYRQTLGQGPEFLTYFQNEAQLEKSRLLSDRFSAERPKGSFSTLEIQRTEQGDSAMYLCASSQVGATNEKLFFGSGTQLSVL.

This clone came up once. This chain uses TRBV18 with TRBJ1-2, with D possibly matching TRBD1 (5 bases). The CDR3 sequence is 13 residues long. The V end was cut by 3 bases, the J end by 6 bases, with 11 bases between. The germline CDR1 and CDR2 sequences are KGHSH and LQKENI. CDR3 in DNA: TGTGCCAGCTCACCCGGAGGGACCCATGGCTACACCTTC. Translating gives CASSPGGTHGYTF.

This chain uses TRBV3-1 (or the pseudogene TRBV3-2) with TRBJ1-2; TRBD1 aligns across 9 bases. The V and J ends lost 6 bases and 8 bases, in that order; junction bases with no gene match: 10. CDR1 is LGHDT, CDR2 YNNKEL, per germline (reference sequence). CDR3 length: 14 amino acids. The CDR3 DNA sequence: TGTGCCAGCAGTTCGGACAGGGGCAGAGAGGGCTACACCTTC. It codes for CASSSDRGREGYTF.

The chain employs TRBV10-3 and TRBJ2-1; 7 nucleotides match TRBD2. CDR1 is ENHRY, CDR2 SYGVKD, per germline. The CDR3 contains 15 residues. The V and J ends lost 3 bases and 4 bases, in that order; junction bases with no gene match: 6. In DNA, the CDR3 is TGTGCCATCAGTGAATTGGCTAGCGGTTACAATGAGCAGTTCTTC. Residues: CAISELASGYNEQFF.

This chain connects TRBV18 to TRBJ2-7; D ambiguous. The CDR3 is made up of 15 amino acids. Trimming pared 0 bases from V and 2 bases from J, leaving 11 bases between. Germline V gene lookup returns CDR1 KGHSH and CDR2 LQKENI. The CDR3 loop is CASSPPSPGPYEQYF. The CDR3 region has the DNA TGTGCCAGCTCACCACCGAGTCCAGGCCCCTACGAGCAGTACTTC.

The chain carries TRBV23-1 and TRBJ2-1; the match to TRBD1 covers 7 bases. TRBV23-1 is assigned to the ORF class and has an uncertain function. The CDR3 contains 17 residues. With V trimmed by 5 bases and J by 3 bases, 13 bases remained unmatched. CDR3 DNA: TGCGCCAGCAGTTCAGAGGGAAGGACAGGCAGCTACAATGAGCAGTTCTTC. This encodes CASSSEGRTGSYNEQFF.

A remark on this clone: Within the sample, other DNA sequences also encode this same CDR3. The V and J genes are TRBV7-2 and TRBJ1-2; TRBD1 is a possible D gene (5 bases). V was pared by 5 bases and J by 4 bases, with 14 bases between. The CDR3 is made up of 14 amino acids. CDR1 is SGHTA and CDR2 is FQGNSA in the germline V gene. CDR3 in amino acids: CASSPTPGGYGYTF. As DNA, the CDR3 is TGTGCCAGCAGCCCTACCCCGGGGGGCTATGGCTACACCTTC. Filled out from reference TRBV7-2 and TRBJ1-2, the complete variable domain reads GAGVSQSPSNKVTEKGKDVELRCDPISGHTALYWYRQSLGQGLEFLIYFQGNSAPDKSGLPSDRFSAERTGGSVSTLTIQRTQQEDSAVYLCASSPTPGGYGYTFGSGTRLTVV.

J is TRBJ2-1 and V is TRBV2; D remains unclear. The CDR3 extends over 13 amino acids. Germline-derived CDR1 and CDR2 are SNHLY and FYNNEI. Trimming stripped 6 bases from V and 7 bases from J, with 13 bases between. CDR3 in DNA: TGTGCCAGCAGGTCCTTAACTATAAATGAGCAGTTCTTC. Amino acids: CASRSLTINEQFF.

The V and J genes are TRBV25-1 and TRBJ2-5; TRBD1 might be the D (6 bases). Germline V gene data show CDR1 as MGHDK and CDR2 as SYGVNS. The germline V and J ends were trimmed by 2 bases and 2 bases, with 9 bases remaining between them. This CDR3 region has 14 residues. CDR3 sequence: CASSERGWQETQYF. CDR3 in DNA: TGTGCCAGCAGTGAAAGGGGGTGGCAAGAGACCCAGTACTTC.

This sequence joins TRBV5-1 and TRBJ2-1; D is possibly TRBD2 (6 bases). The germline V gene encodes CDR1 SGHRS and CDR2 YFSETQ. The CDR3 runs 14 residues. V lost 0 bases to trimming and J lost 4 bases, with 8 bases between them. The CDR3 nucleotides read TGCGCCAGCAGCTTGGCAGGGAGGTACAATGAGCAGTTCTTC. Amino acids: CASSLAGRYNEQFF.

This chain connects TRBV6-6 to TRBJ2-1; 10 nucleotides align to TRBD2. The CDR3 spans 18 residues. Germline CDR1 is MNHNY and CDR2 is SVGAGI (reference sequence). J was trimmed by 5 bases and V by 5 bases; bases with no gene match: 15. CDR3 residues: CASSRPLHSGGNNNEQFF. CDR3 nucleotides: TGTGCCAGCAGTCGGCCCTTGCATAGCGGGGGGAACAACAATGAGCAGTTCTTC.

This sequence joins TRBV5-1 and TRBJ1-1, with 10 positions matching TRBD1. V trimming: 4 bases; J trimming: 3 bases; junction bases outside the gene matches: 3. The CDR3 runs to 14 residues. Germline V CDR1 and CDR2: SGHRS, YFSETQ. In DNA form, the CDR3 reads TGCGCCAGCAGCCAGGACAGGGGGGACACTGAAGCTTTCTTT. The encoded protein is CASSQDRGDTEAFF.

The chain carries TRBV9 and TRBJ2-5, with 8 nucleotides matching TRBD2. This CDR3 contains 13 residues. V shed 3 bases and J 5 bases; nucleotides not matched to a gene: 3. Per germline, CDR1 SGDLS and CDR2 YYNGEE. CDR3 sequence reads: CASSAGGLETQYF. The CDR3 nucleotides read TGTGCCAGCAGCGCGGGGGGGCTCGAGACCCAGTACTTC.

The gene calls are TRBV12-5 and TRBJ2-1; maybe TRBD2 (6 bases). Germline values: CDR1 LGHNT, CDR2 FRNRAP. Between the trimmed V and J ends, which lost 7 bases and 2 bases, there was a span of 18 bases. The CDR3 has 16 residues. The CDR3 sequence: CASALSGGTTYNEQFF. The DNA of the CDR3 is TGTGCTAGTGCTCTGTCCGGGGGAACCACCTACAATGAGCAGTTCTTC.

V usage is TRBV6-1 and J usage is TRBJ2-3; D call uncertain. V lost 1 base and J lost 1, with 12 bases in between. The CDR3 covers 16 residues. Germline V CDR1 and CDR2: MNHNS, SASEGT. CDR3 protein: CASSEEMWARTDTQYF. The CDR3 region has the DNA TGTGCCAGCAGTGAAGAAATGTGGGCCCGCACAGATACGCAGTATTTT.

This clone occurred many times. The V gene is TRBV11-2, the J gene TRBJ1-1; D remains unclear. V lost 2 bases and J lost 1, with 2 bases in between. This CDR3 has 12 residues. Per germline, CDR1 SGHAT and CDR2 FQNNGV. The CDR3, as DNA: TGTGCCAGCAGCTTACAGAACACTGAAGCTTTCTTT. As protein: CASSLQNTEAFF.

The CDR3 nucleotides are TGTGCCAGTAGCTGGAGATCTGCAATGAACACTGAAGCTTTCTTT. Its translation is CASSWRSAMNTEAFF. The V and J genes are TRBV19 and TRBJ1-1; D is unclear. The germline gives CDR1 LNHDA, CDR2 SQIVND (reference sequence). V shed 6 bases and J shed 0 bases, with 14 bases lying between them. The CDR3 consists of 15 residues.

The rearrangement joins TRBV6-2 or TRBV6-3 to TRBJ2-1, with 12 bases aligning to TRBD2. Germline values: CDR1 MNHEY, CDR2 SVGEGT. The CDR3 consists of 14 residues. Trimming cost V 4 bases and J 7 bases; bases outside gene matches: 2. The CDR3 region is CASSWTSGVNEQFF. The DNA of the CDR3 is TGTGCCAGCAGTTGGACTAGCGGGGTGAATGAGCAGTTCTTC.

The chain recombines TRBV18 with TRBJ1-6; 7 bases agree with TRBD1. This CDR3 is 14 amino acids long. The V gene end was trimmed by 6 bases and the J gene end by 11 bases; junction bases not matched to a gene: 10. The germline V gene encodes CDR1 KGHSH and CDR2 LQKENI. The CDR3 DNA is TGTGCCAGCTCGTCAGACAGGGCGCCCGCACCCCTCCACTTT. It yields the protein CASSSDRAPAPLHF.